A single sample gave rise to the 30 T cell receptor beta chains below, sequenced in a study of T cell responses to AZD1222 COVID-19 vaccine. Produced via immunoSEQ multiplex PCR; TCRdb's table is partial and in-frame only. The table includes more than 110,000 clones, over 85% detected once. The starting material was peripheral blood, obtained on day 0 of AZD1222 vaccination. Receptor source: an adult in good health.

This clone was seen only once. The chain has TRBV9 and TRBJ2-1; weak D call: TRBD2 (5 bases). Germline V gene sequence: CDR1 SGDLS, CDR2 YYNGEE. Trimming cost V 4 bases and J 0 bases, with 11 bases left between them. This CDR3 region has 15 residues. CDR3 in amino acids: CASSSAVGSYNEQFF. The CDR3, as DNA: TGTGCCAGCAGCTCAGCGGTTGGCTCCTACAATGAGCAGTTCTTC.

This clone was detected only a few times. This sequence joins TRBV5-1 and TRBJ1-2; D gene unclear. The V gene's germline CDR1 is SGHRS and CDR2 YFSETQ. The V gene lost 5 bases and the J gene lost 1 base, with 12 bases spanning the gap. The CDR3 extends over 14 amino acids. Here the CDR3 DNA reads TGCGCCAGCAGGTGGACTGACGGTAACTATGGCTACACCTTC. This gives the protein CASRWTDGNYGYTF.

The chain combines TRBV27 with TRBJ1-5; D may be TRBD1 (6 bases). The V end lost 6 bases, the J end lost 2 bases, and 11 bases lay between the germline ends. The CDR3 spans 14 residues. Germline V gene sequence: CDR1 MNHEY, CDR2 SMNVEV (reference sequence). The CDR3 spells CASSPPGGNQPQHF. The CDR3 DNA is TGTGCCAGCAGCCCACCAGGGGGCAATCAGCCCCAGCATTTT.

The gene calls are TRBV11-2 and TRBJ1-3; weak D call: TRBD1 (5 bases). This CDR3 is built from 17 residues. Germline assignment: CDR1 SGHAT and CDR2 FQNNGV. Trimming left V 0 bases short and J 4 bases short, with 16 bases between. The CDR3 is CASSLDPRGGMGNTIYF. The DNA for the CDR3 is TGTGCCAGCAGCTTAGATCCACGTGGGGGAATGGGAAACACCATATATTTT. The full variable domain, with the rest looked up from reference TRBV11-2 and TRBJ1-3, is EAGVAQSPRYKIIEKRQSVAFWCNPISGHATLYWYQQILGQGPKLLIQFQNNGVVDDSQLPKDRFSAERLKGVDSTLKIQPAKLEDSAVYLCASSLDPRGGMGNTIYFGEGSWLTVV.

V and J are TRBV6-4 and TRBJ2-1; 7 bases match TRBD2. The CDR3 loop spans 16 amino acids. V shed 5 bases, J shed 6 bases, and the junction held 13 bases outside the gene matches. The germline V gene encodes CDR1 MRHNA and CDR2 SNTAGT. In DNA, the CDR3 is TGTGCCAGCAGTTCCTCTAGCGGATCGGTCGGCAATGAGCAGTTCTTC. Its translation: CASSSSSGSVGNEQFF.

This rearrangement joins TRBV19 to TRBJ2-7; D might be TRBD2 (6 bases). The germline V gene encodes CDR1 LNHDA and CDR2 SQIVND (reference sequence). The CDR3 spans 17 residues. Deletions cut 3 bases from V and 3 bases from J, with 21 bases between. In DNA, the CDR3 is TGTGCCAGTAGTATGTCCCTTTGGGCGGGGCACTACTACGAGCAGTACTTC. Protein sequence: CASSMSLWAGHYYEQYF.

This chain joins TRBV2 and TRBJ2-7, with D perhaps assigned TRBD1 or TRBD2 (5 bases each). This CDR3 has 10 amino acids. Trimming removed 4 bases from V and 9 bases from J, with 7 bases in between. Germline lookup yields CDR1 SNHLY and CDR2 FYNNEI. The CDR3 bases are TGTGCCAGCAGTGGAGGGACGCAGTACTTC. Its protein product is CASSGGTQYF.

The rearrangement links TRBV11-2 to TRBJ2-3, with a weak D call TRBD2 (5 bases). With 6 bases removed from V and 5 bases from J, the gap between germline ends came to 15 bases. Per germline, CDR1 SGHAT and CDR2 FQNNGV. There are 14 residues in the CDR3. CDR3 sequence: CASSPIVRGDTQYF. CDR3 coding DNA: TGTGCCAGCAGTCCAATCGTCCGGGGAGATACGCAGTATTTT.

The V call is TRBV7-2, the J call TRBJ2-7; 7 bases agree with TRBD1. J was trimmed by 4 bases and V by 4 bases; bases with no gene match: 4. CDR3 length equals 13 residues. CDR1 and CDR2 (germline): SGHTA, FQGNSA. CDR3 bases: TGTGCCAGCAGCTGGGACAGCCTATACGAGCAGTACTTC. Translated: CASSWDSLYEQYF.

In its sample, this clone was seen once. The chain recombines TRBV6-2 or TRBV6-3 with TRBJ2-5; perhaps TRBD1 as D (6 bases). CDR1 is MNHEY, CDR2 SVGEGT, per germline. Trimming took off 0 bases at V and 0 bases at J, with 8 bases between the two ends. The CDR3 is 15 residues long. In nucleotides, the CDR3 is TGTGCCAGCAGTTACTCGAGACAGGACCAAGAGACCCAGTACTTC. Amino acid sequence: CASSYSRQDQETQYF.

V and J are TRBV4-2 and TRBJ2-5; 13 bases are shared with TRBD2. V lost 5 bases and J lost 1; bases outside the gene matches: 7. The CDR3 runs 17 residues. CDR1 LGHNA and CDR2 YNFKEQ come from the germline V gene. The CDR3 nucleotides read TGTGCCAGCAGCGAACGTACTAGCGGGAGGGCCCAAGAGACCCAGTACTTC. It yields the protein CASSERTSGRAQETQYF.

This chain links TRBV2 with TRBJ1-2, with TRBD1 identical over 10 bases. V lost 5 bases, J lost 9 bases, and 9 bases stayed unmatched. This CDR3 spans 14 amino acids. CDR1 and CDR2 (germline): SNHLY, FYNNEI. The CDR3 region is CASSIPGQGRRYTF. CDR3 sequence (DNA): TGTGCCAGCAGTATCCCGGGACAGGGGAGACGCTACACCTTC.

This rearrangement joins TRBV5-1 to TRBJ1-1, with 7 bases aligning to TRBD1. V shed 1 base and J 3 bases; nucleotides not matched to a gene: 15. The CDR3 length is 18 residues. Germline loops: CDR1 SGHRS, CDR2 YFSETQ. The CDR3 spells CASSLNPHRTGSDTEAFF. CDR3 DNA sequence: TGCGCCAGCAGCTTGAACCCACACCGGACAGGAAGCGACACTGAAGCTTTCTTT.

The V call is TRBV5-1, the J call TRBJ1-5, with D possibly being TRBD1 (5 bases). V was pared by 9 bases and J by 3 bases, with 10 bases between. The CDR3 contains 12 residues. The germline gives CDR1 SGHRS, CDR2 YFSETQ. The CDR3 protein is CAILRVNQPQHF. CDR3 nucleotide sequence: TGCGCCATCCTCAGGGTCAATCAGCCCCAGCATTTT.

The J gene is TRBJ1-1, the V gene TRBV7-2; 9 bases are a match to TRBD1. Looked up from germline, CDR1 is SGHTA and CDR2 is FQGNSA. Germline trimming cut 5 bases from V and 0 bases from J; bases unmatched to any gene: 10. The CDR3 is 17 residues long. The DNA of the CDR3 is TGTGCCAGCAGCCTATCCGGGACAGGGATTATGAACACTGAAGCTTTCTTT. Translation gives CASSLSGTGIMNTEAFF.

The J gene is TRBJ2-6, the V gene TRBV2; D is perhaps TRBD1 (5 bases). This CDR3 spans 16 amino acids. The germline V and J ends were trimmed by 3 bases and 2 bases, with 11 bases remaining between them. Germline V CDR1 and CDR2: SNHLY, FYNNEI. The CDR3, as DNA: TGTGCCAGCAGTGAGCGTGCAGGGACTGGGGCCAACGTCCTGACTTTC. Translation: CASSERAGTGANVLTF.

The rearrangement uses TRBV9 and TRBJ1-1, with D tentatively TRBD1 (6 bases). The CDR3 has 18 residues. Germline loops: CDR1 SGDLS, CDR2 YYNGEE. The V end lost 0 bases, the J end lost 0 bases, and 18 bases lay between the germline ends. Here the CDR3 DNA reads TGTGCCAGCAGCGTAGCTGGGGGCCGCCTCCAAGTGAACACTGAAGCTTTCTTT. Its protein is CASSVAGGRLQVNTEAFF.

The chain recombines TRBV5-1 with TRBJ2-7, with D perhaps TRBD1 (7 bases). The CDR3 runs 13 residues. Germline V CDR1 and CDR2: SGHRS, YFSETQ. V was pared by 5 bases and J by 6 bases, with 15 bases between. The CDR3 spells CASRNQGGGEQYF. CDR3 nucleotide sequence: TGCGCCAGCAGGAATCAGGGGGGCGGCGAGCAGTACTTC.

This chain joins TRBV7-2 and TRBJ1-4, with unresolved D. Germline V gene sequence: CDR1 SGHTA, CDR2 FQGNSA. The CDR3 sequence is 14 residues long. Between the trimmed V and J ends, which lost 3 bases and 4 bases, there was a span of 9 bases. The CDR3 DNA reads as TGTGCCAGCAGCTTGGCCAGAGTTAATGAAAAACTGTTTTTT. Its protein product is CASSLARVNEKLFF.

A few counts support this clone. The rearrangement links TRBV7-9 to TRBJ1-1; 7 bases align to TRBD1. Germline assignment: CDR1 SEHNR and CDR2 FQNEAQ (reference sequence). Trimming removed 3 bases from V and 6 bases from J; junction bases left unmatched: 7. This CDR3 has 14 residues. The CDR3 spells CASSFGDRASEAFF. CDR3 nucleotide sequence: TGTGCCAGCAGCTTTGGGGACAGAGCTTCTGAAGCTTTCTTT. The whole variable domain, remainder taken from reference TRBV7-9 and TRBJ1-1, is DTGVSQNPRHKITKRGQNVTFRCDPISEHNRLYWYRQTLGQGPEFLTYFQNEAQLEKSRLLSDRFSAERPKGSFSTLEIQRTEQGDSAMYLCASSFGDRASEAFFGQGTRLTVV.

This rearrangement joins TRBV5-5 to TRBJ2-7, with TRBD2 matching 13 bases. This CDR3 has 17 residues. V was pared by 3 bases and J by 6 bases, with 12 bases of the junction left unmatched. CDR1 and CDR2 (germline): SGHKS, YYEKEE (reference sequence). Here the CDR3 DNA reads TGTGCCAGCAGCTACGGGACTAGCGGGATGGGATTGCGCGAGCAGTACTTC. Its translation is CASSYGTSGMGLREQYF.

The CDR3 DNA is TGTGCCAGCAGTTTCGACAGGGGCACAGATACGCAGTATTTT. This encodes CASSFDRGTDTQYF. The chain has TRBV28 and TRBJ2-3; 7 nucleotides align to TRBD1. The V gene end was trimmed by 3 bases and the J gene end by 1 base; junction bases not matched to a gene: 1. The germline CDR1 and CDR2 sequences are MDHEN and SYDVKM. The CDR3 sequence is 14 residues long. The variable domain in full, with the rest retrieved from reference TRBV28 and TRBJ2-3, is DVKVTQSSRYLVKRTGEKVFLECVQDMDHENMFWYRQDPGLGLRLIYFSYDVKMKEKGDIPEGYSVSREKKERFSLILESASTNQTSMYLCASSFDRGTDTQYFGPGTRLTVL.

The V and J genes are TRBV9 and TRBJ1-3; D gene unclear. The CDR3 runs 13 residues. The V gene's germline CDR1 is SGDLS and CDR2 YYNGEE. Trimming removed 3 bases from V and 2 bases from J, with 6 bases in between. The CDR3 is CASSADPGNTIYF. The DNA of the CDR3 is TGTGCCAGCAGCGCGGACCCTGGAAACACCATATATTTT. The entire variable domain, with the rest obtained from reference TRBV9 and TRBJ1-3, is as follows: DSGVTQTPKHLITATGQRVTLRCSPRSGDLSVYWYQQSLDQGLQFLIQYYNGEERAKGNILERFSAQQFPDLHSELNLSSLELGDSALYFCASSADPGNTIYFGEGSWLTVV.

V usage is TRBV5-1 and J usage is TRBJ1-6, with a possible D match to TRBD1 (5 bases). CDR1 and CDR2 from the germline V gene are SGHRS and YFSETQ. The CDR3 runs to 19 residues. V shed 2 bases and J shed 0 bases, with 18 bases lying between them. The CDR3 loop is CASSFDEGLTGSYNSPLHF. Written as DNA, the CDR3 is TGCGCCAGCAGCTTTGACGAGGGGCTCACGGGCTCCTATAATTCACCCCTCCACTTT.

This chain connects TRBV12-3 or TRBV12-4 to TRBJ2-5; D remains unclear. Trimming removed 6 bases at V and 4 bases at J, with 6 bases between. There are 11 residues in the CDR3. DNA of the CDR3: TGTGCCAGCAGAGTAGTAGAGACCCAGTACTTC. Protein product: CASRVVETQYF.

J is TRBJ2-7 and V is TRBV5-4; unclear D gene. V lost 2 bases, J lost 7 bases, and 13 bases lay in between. The V gene's germline CDR1 is SGHNT and CDR2 YYREEE (reference sequence). This CDR3 comprises 13 residues. In nucleotides, the CDR3 is TGTGCCAGCAGCTTAAATCGGTACTGGGAGCAGTACTTC. Its translation is CASSLNRYWEQYF.

V and J are TRBV27 and TRBJ2-7; TRBD2 aligns across 14 bases. Germline V lookup: CDR1 MNHEY, CDR2 SMNVEV (reference sequence). Trimming at V came to 6 bases and at J to 5 bases, leaving 9 bases not matched to a gene. This CDR3 region has 16 residues. The CDR3, as DNA: TGTGCCAGCAGGTCGACTAGCGGGAGGGCCCTGAACGAGCAGTACTTC. Amino acid sequence: CASRSTSGRALNEQYF.

This clone was counted a single time. This rearrangement joins TRBV10-3 to TRBJ1-2; D possibly corresponds to TRBD1 (5 bases). Trimming left V 0 bases short and J 6 bases short, with 5 bases between. From germline, CDR1 is ENHRY and CDR2 SYGVKD. This CDR3 spans 12 amino acids. CDR3 nucleotides: TGTGCCATCAGTGAGTCGACAGATGGCTACACCTTC. Translating gives CAISESTDGYTF.

This clone appeared once. V gene TRBV10-3 combines with J gene TRBJ2-7; perhaps TRBD2 as D (6 bases). The germline V gene has CDR1 ENHRY and CDR2 SYGVKD. Trimming cost V 9 bases and J 3 bases, with 18 bases left between them. The CDR3 totals 14 residues. The CDR3 loop reads CAIGAGQGVYEQYF. For the CDR3, the DNA is TGTGCCATTGGGGCGGGGCAAGGGGTCTACGAGCAGTACTTC.

The V and J genes are TRBV19 and TRBJ1-2, with D unresolved. This CDR3 is built from 14 residues. Trimming removed 5 bases at V and 1 base at J, with 11 bases between. The germline CDR1 and CDR2 sequences are LNHDA and SQIVND (reference sequence). The CDR3 DNA reads as TGTGCCAGTAGTGGGTCAGGAGGTAACTATGGCTACACCTTC. Its translation: CASSGSGGNYGYTF.